The present T cell receptor (beta chain) was sequenced within a study of OX40 agonist ivuxolimab in advanced cancers. CDR1 is SEHNR and CDR2 is FQNEAQ in the germline V gene (reference sequence). Trimming at V came to 4 bases and at J to 2 bases, leaving 6 bases not matched to a gene. The length of the CDR3 is 16 residues. Data came from immunoSEQ multiplex PCR; TCRdb stores just in-frame clones and leaves some out. The table has roughly 87,000 clones, roughly 91% seen once. The chain has TRBV7-9 and TRBJ1-5, with 9 bases aligning to TRBD1. The input for sequencing was CD4+ or CD8+ T cells sorted from blood, taken in a trial of the OX40 agonist ivuxolimab. The TCR was taken from an adult with an advanced solid tumor such as melanoma, head and neck, liver or kidney cancer. In DNA, the CDR3 is TGTGCCAGCAGCTCCCTGGACAGGGGAGGCAATCAGCCCCAGCATTTT. The encoded protein is CASSSLDRGGNQPQHF. The whole variable domain, remainder taken from reference TRBV7-9 and TRBJ1-5, is DTGVSQNPRHKITKRGQNVTFRCDPISEHNRLYWYRQTLGQGPEFLTYFQNEAQLEKSRLLSDRFSAERPKGSFSTLEIQRTEQGDSAMYLCASSSLDRGGNQPQHFGDGTRLSIL.